These 24 T cell receptor beta chains share one sample of origin, sequenced in a study of CD8 T cells in Susac syndrome. RNA was extracted with the RNeasy kit, and a quantity of about 0.45 to 1 ug was reverse transcribed using random hexamers. TCRdb re-derived calls from the immunoSEQ multiplex PCR reads in MiXCR, one entry per CDR3 protein. There are 84,000 or so distinct CDR3 sequences in the sample; roughly 96% occur only once, and more than 0.35% lies in the top ten. The sequenced sample consisted of CD8+ T cells from PBMCs. These receptors originate from a human donor with Susac syndrome.

J is TRBJ2-1 and V is TRBV29-1; no clear D gene. There are 12 residues in the CDR3. The V gene lost 1 base and the J gene lost 8 bases, with 9 bases spanning the gap. The germline V gene has CDR1 SQVTM and CDR2 ANQGSEA. DNA of the CDR3: TGCAGCGTTGAAGGGGATAGGTATGAGCAGTTCTTC. Translating gives CSVEGDRYEQFF.

This chain uses TRBV27 with TRBJ1-2, with D possibly being TRBD1 (5 bases). CDR3 length equals 13 residues. Per the germline V gene, CDR1 is MNHEY and CDR2 is SMNVEV (reference sequence). The ends were cut back, 3 bases at V and 6 bases at J, with 11 bases in the middle. The CDR3 nucleotides read TGTGCCAGCAGTTTCGGGACGGATGATGGCTACACCTTC. Encoded protein: CASSFGTDDGYTF.

V and J are TRBV15 and TRBJ1-5; D is ambiguous. Trimming took 3 bases from V and 1 from J, leaving 10 bases between them. Germline V gene lookup returns CDR1 LNHNV and CDR2 YYDKDF (reference sequence). The CDR3 is 15 residues long. The DNA of the CDR3 is TGTGCCACCAGCAGTACGATGGGGAGCAATCAGCCCCAGCATTTT. Translated, it gives CATSSTMGSNQPQHF.

This chain joins TRBV2 and TRBJ2-1; 9 bases are shared with TRBD2. This CDR3 region has 14 residues. Germline V gene lookup returns CDR1 SNHLY and CDR2 FYNNEI. The trim removed 1 base at V and 8 bases at J, leaving 3 bases unmatched. CDR3 residues: CASSEGRGGHEQFF. DNA of the CDR3: TGTGCCAGCAGTGAAGGGCGGGGGGGCCATGAGCAGTTCTTC.

J is TRBJ1-2 and V is TRBV9; D is possibly TRBD1 (5 bases). The CDR3 totals 15 residues. Germline V gene data show CDR1 as SGDLS and CDR2 as YYNGEE. V shed 0 bases and J shed 3 bases, with 12 bases lying between them. CDR3 residues: CASSVGGPGDYGYTF. The CDR3 bases are TGTGCCAGCAGCGTAGGGGGCCCGGGGGACTATGGCTACACCTTC.

The chain joins TRBV6-2 or TRBV6-3 to TRBJ2-7; tentatively, D is TRBD1 (6 bases). The V gene's germline CDR1 is MNHEY and CDR2 SVGEGT. V lost 6 bases, J lost 2 bases, and 17 bases lay in between. The CDR3 totals 15 residues. The DNA for the CDR3 is TGTGCCAGCAGCTACAACCGGGACACTACCTACGAGCAGTACGTC. Its protein is CASSYNRDTTYEQYV.

This chain connects TRBV10-3 to TRBJ2-1; a weak D match, TRBD2 (5 bases). This CDR3 contains 14 residues. V was clipped by 9 bases and J by 9 bases, with 21 bases between them. The germline CDR1 and CDR2 sequences are ENHRY and SYGVKD. CDR3: CAIRQPTGFTEQFF. The CDR3 nucleotides read TGTGCCATTCGTCAGCCGACGGGGTTCACTGAGCAGTTCTTC.

This clonotype was found once. The genes are TRBV7-9 and TRBJ2-1, with D unresolved. V was cut by 1 base and J by 7 bases, with 11 bases left in between. CDR3 length: 14 amino acids. From germline, CDR1 is SEHNR and CDR2 FQNEAQ (reference sequence). The CDR3 is CASSLGPRVNEQFF. DNA of the CDR3: TGTGCCAGCAGCTTAGGCCCTAGGGTTAATGAGCAGTTCTTC.

The rearrangement links TRBV29-1 to TRBJ2-1; no firm D call. This CDR3 has 11 amino acids. Between the trimmed V and J ends, which lost 3 bases and 5 bases, there was a span of 5 bases. The germline gives CDR1 SQVTM, CDR2 ANQGSEA. For the CDR3, the DNA is TGCAGCGTTGACGCCGACAATGAGCAGTTCTTC. Amino acid sequence: CSVDADNEQFF.

The rearrangement links TRBV5-6 to TRBJ2-1, with 8 nucleotides matching TRBD1. The CDR3 has 14 amino acids. In germline, CDR1 is SGHDT, CDR2 YYEEEE. V dropped 5 bases and J dropped 3; count of bases not matched to a gene: 4. This CDR3 reads CASSLDRVYNEQFF. In DNA form, the CDR3 reads TGTGCCAGCAGTCTGGACAGGGTCTACAATGAGCAGTTCTTC.

The chain recombines TRBV6-5 with TRBJ2-7; 10 nucleotides match TRBD1. The junction had 7 bases not matched to a gene; V was cut back by 3 bases and J by 5 bases. This CDR3 is built from 15 residues. Germline CDR1 is MNHEY and CDR2 is SVGAGI. Here the CDR3 DNA reads TGTGCCAGCAGTTATGAGGGACAGGGGATTCACGAGCAGTACGTC. Residues: CASSYEGQGIHEQYV.

This rearrangement joins TRBV5-1 to TRBJ2-3; 10 positions agree with TRBD2. CDR3 length: 17 amino acids. The germline V gene encodes CDR1 SGHRS and CDR2 YFSETQ. Trimming took 0 bases from V and 1 from J; bases not matched to a gene: 5. The CDR3 reads CASSLAFGTSGTDTQYF. As DNA, the CDR3 is TGCGCCAGCAGCTTGGCCTTCGGGACTAGCGGCACAGATACGCAGTATTTT. Variable domain in full (rest from reference TRBV5-1 and TRBJ2-3): KAGVTQTPRYLIKTRGQQVTLSCSPISGHRSVSWYQQTPGQGLQFLFEYFSETQRNKGNFPGRFSGRQFSNSRSEMNVSTLELGDSALYLCASSLAFGTSGTDTQYFGPGTRLTVL.

CDR3 sequence (DNA): TGTGCCAGCAGTCCTCATAGCGGGGGGAAGGAGACCCAGTACTTC. It encodes CASSPHSGGKETQYF. The chain links TRBV12-3 or TRBV12-4 to TRBJ2-5; 10 positions match TRBD2. V was pared by 5 bases and J by 5 bases, with 8 bases of the junction left unmatched. This CDR3 is built from 15 residues.

The gene calls are TRBV13 and TRBJ2-3; D gene uncertain. In germline, CDR1 is PRHDT, CDR2 FYEKMQ (reference sequence). V lost 5 bases to trimming and J lost 0 bases, with 9 bases between them. This CDR3 region has 14 residues. In nucleotides, the CDR3 is TGTGCCAGCAGCCCCAACCCTAGCACAGATACGCAGTATTTT. Its translation: CASSPNPSTDTQYF. The whole variable domain, filled in from reference TRBV13 and TRBJ2-3, reads AAGVIQSPRHLIKEKRETATLKCYPIPRHDTVYWYQQGPGQDPQFLISFYEKMQSDKGSIPDRFSAQQFSDYHSELNMSSLELGDSALYFCASSPNPSTDTQYFGPGTRLTVL.

The rearrangement links TRBV9 to TRBJ1-2, with 7 bases matching TRBD1. V shed 4 bases and J 5 bases; nucleotides not matched to a gene: 5. Germline CDR1 reads SGDLS; CDR2 reads YYNGEE. The CDR3 loop spans 13 amino acids. The CDR3 bases are TGTGCCAGCAGCTTGGGACAGAAATATGGCTACACCTTC. This sequence encodes CASSLGQKYGYTF.

The chain joins TRBV5-1 to TRBJ2-1; 8 bases agree with TRBD2. This CDR3 spans 15 amino acids. Germline trimming cut 1 base from V and 7 bases from J; bases unmatched to any gene: 7. Looked up from germline, CDR1 is SGHRS and CDR2 is YFSETQ. The CDR3 sequence is CASSLTGGLQNEQFF. CDR3 DNA: TGCGCCAGCAGCTTGACGGGGGGGCTTCAGAATGAGCAGTTCTTC. The full variable domain, with the rest looked up from reference TRBV5-1 and TRBJ2-1, is KAGVTQTPRYLIKTRGQQVTLSCSPISGHRSVSWYQQTPGQGLQFLFEYFSETQRNKGNFPGRFSGRQFSNSRSEMNVSTLELGDSALYLCASSLTGGLQNEQFFGPGTRLTVL.

The chain combines TRBV6-5 with TRBJ2-2; 7 bases line up with TRBD1. Looked up from germline, CDR1 is MNHEY and CDR2 is SVGAGI. The CDR3 is made up of 15 amino acids. V gave up 6 bases and J gave up 1 base; unmatched junction bases: 5. The CDR3 nucleotides read TGTGCCAGCAGGGCCGGGACAGTGAACACCGGGGAGCTGTTTTTT. The encoded protein is CASRAGTVNTGELFF.

The chain joins TRBV11-2 to TRBJ2-7; D remains unclear. The CDR3 sequence is 14 residues long. Germline CDR1 reads SGHAT; CDR2 reads FQNNGV. The ends were cut back, 5 bases at V and 4 bases at J, with 15 bases in the middle. The CDR3 protein is CASSPFGRVYEQYV. In DNA form, the CDR3 reads TGTGCCAGCAGCCCTTTTGGTAGGGTGTACGAGCAGTACGTC.

Turning to this clonotype: At one end, the junction sequence differs from germline, possibly due to a read error. The chain uses TRBV7-3 and TRBJ2-7; either TRBD1 or TRBD2 may fit D (5 bases each). CDR1 and CDR2 from the germline V gene are SGHTA and FQGTGA. The length of the CDR3 is 13 residues. The CDR3 coding sequence is TGTGCCAGCTGGGGGTCCCCTTCCTCCGAGCAGTACTTC. Protein: CASWGSPSSEQYF.

This clonotype was picked up a small number of times. DNA for the CDR3: TGTGCCAGCAGCCTAGACAGGTCCTCCTACAATGAGCAGTTCTTC. Its translation is CASSLDRSSYNEQFF. This chain connects TRBV7-6 to TRBJ2-1, with D possibly matching TRBD1 (6 bases). CDR1 and CDR2 from the germline V gene are SGHVS and FNYEAQ. Trimming shortened V by 5 bases and J by 0 bases, and 11 bases separated the two germline ends. This CDR3 contains 15 residues. Complete variable domain (other parts from reference TRBV7-6 and TRBJ2-1): GAGVSQSPRYKVTKRGQDVALRCDPISGHVSLYWYRQALGQGPEFLTYFNYEAQQDKSGLPNDRFSAERPEGSISTLTIQRTEQRDSAMYRCASSLDRSSYNEQFFGPGTRLTVL.

The chain links TRBV6-5 to TRBJ2-1; D call uncertain. Germline loops: CDR1 MNHEY, CDR2 SVGAGI. The CDR3 extends over 13 amino acids. V was trimmed by 5 bases and J by 7 bases, leaving 12 bases between them. The CDR3 sequence: CASSTYLGNEQFF. CDR3 nucleotides: TGTGCCAGCAGTACTTACTTAGGGAATGAGCAGTTCTTC.

The V gene is TRBV30, the J gene TRBJ2-1; 14 bases fit TRBD2. J gave up 8 bases and V 5 bases, and 2 bases lay outside the gene matches. This CDR3 is built from 13 residues. Germline V gives CDR1 GTSNPN, CDR2 SVGIG (reference sequence). The CDR3: CAWGTSGSDEQFF. The CDR3 DNA reads TGTGCCTGGGGGACTAGCGGGAGTGATGAGCAGTTCTTC.

V usage is TRBV28 and J usage is TRBJ2-7; D call uncertain. Germline lookup yields CDR1 MDHEN and CDR2 SYDVKM. This CDR3 has 13 amino acids. V was clipped by 6 bases and J by 3 bases, with 12 bases between them. The CDR3 coding sequence is TGTGCCAGCAGGCCCTCGGACCACTACGAGCAGTACGTC. Translation gives CASRPSDHYEQYV.

The chain is built from TRBV7-8 and TRBJ2-2; D not resolved. Looked up from germline, CDR1 is SGHVS and CDR2 is FQNEAQ. Trimming pared 0 bases from V and 5 bases from J, leaving 7 bases between. The length of the CDR3 is 14 residues. CDR3: CASSLAFVTGELFF. CDR3 nucleotides: TGTGCCAGCAGCTTAGCGTTTGTGACCGGGGAGCTGTTTTTT.